These 7 T cell receptor beta chains were sequenced from one sample in a study of CD8 T cells in ankylosing spondylitis. TCRdb processed the 5' RACE reads anew with MiXCR; each CDR3 protein has one entry. The repertoire includes under 200,000 distinct CDR3 sequences, 11% of them detected once, and 25% to 35% sits in the top ten. The sequenced sample was blood, either unsorted or a sorted T cell fraction (not recorded which). These TCRs come from a male donor with ankylosing spondylitis or in good health (not recorded which).

This clonotype was seen only a few times. The rearrangement uses TRBV5-1 and TRBJ2-3, with 9 bases identical to TRBD2. Germline V gene lookup returns CDR1 SGHRS and CDR2 YFSETQ. J lost 3 bases, V lost 6 bases, and 5 bases had no gene match. The length of the CDR3 is 14 residues. The CDR3 region is CASNVAGVTDTQYF. CDR3 coding DNA: TGCGCCAGCAACGTAGCGGGGGTTACAGATACGCAGTATTTT.

The rearrangement uses TRBV5-1 and TRBJ2-3; 8 bases align to TRBD1. V trimming: 5 bases; J trimming: 0 bases; junction bases outside the gene matches: 5. The CDR3 is 15 residues long. Germline V gene data show CDR1 as SGHRS and CDR2 as YFSETQ. CDR3 nucleotides: TGCGCCAGCAGGGCCAGGGGGCCAAGCACAGATACGCAGTATTTT. As protein: CASRARGPSTDTQYF.

This chain uses TRBV2 with TRBJ2-2; D ambiguous. Germline V gives CDR1 SNHLY, CDR2 FYNNEI. This CDR3 contains 14 residues. Trimming cost V 7 bases and J 1 base, with 10 bases left between them. In DNA form, the CDR3 reads TGTGCCAGCAAGACGGACGGGAACACCGGGGAGCTGTTTTTT. Translation: CASKTDGNTGELFF. Complete variable domain (other parts from reference TRBV2 and TRBJ2-2): EPEVTQTPSHQVTQMGQEVILRCVPISNHLYFYWYRQILGQKVEFLVSFYNNEISEKSEIFDDQFSVERPDGSNFTLKIRSTKLEDSAMYFCASKTDGNTGELFFGEGSRLTVL.

The table lists this clonotype with many counts. V is TRBV6-1 and J is TRBJ1-2, with D maybe TRBD1 (6 bases). The CDR3 extends over 13 amino acids. CDR1 and CDR2 from the germline V gene are MNHNS and SASEGT. The ends were cut back, 6 bases at V and 4 bases at J, with 12 bases in the middle. DNA for the CDR3: TGTGCCAGCAGGAAGGGACAAGTCTATGGCTACACCTTC. Encoded protein: CASRKGQVYGYTF.

In its sample, this clonotype was seen many times. This chain uses TRBV27 with TRBJ2-1; D is uncertain. The CDR3 runs 13 residues. V was cut by 4 bases and J by 8 bases, with 12 bases left in between. Germline assignment: CDR1 MNHEY and CDR2 SMNVEV (reference sequence). The CDR3 region is CASSSTLADEQFF. The CDR3 DNA follows: TGTGCCAGCAGTTCAACCCTGGCGGATGAGCAGTTCTTC.

This clonotype was seen a handful of times. The V and J genes are TRBV12-3 or TRBV12-4 and TRBJ2-7, with 9 bases lining up with TRBD2. The CDR3 runs to 14 residues. J was trimmed by 6 bases and V by 5 bases; bases with no gene match: 8. In DNA form, the CDR3 reads TGTGCCAGCAGTCCTCTCGGAGCGGGGGGCGAGCAGTACTTC. As protein: CASSPLGAGGEQYF.

In its sample, this clonotype was seen many times. V usage is TRBV27 and J usage is TRBJ2-7; 8 bases align to TRBD2. Germline CDR1 and CDR2: MNHEY and SMNVEV (reference sequence). The CDR3 covers 15 residues. With 5 bases clipped from V and 4 bases from J, the junction kept 10 bases outside the gene matches. The CDR3 DNA reads TGTGCCAGCAGTCCGGAGAGCGGGAGAATTTACGAGCAGTACTTC. It yields the protein CASSPESGRIYEQYF.